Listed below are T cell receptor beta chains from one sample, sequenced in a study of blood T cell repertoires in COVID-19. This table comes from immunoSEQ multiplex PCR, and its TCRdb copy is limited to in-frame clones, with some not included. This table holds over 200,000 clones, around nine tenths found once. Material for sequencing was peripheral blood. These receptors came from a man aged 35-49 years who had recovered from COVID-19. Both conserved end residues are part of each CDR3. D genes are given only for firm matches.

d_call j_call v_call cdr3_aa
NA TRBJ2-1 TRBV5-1 CASSLNRGGINEQFF
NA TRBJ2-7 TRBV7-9 CASSLVPSSYEQYF
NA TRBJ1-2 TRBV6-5 CASSTGGEWNYGYTF
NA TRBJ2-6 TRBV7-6 CASSTLPSSGANVLTF
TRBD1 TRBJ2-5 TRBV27 CASSLQDRTGQETQYF
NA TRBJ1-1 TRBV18 CASSPQGTGGTEAFF
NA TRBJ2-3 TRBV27 CASSLAWATDTQYF
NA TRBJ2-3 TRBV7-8 CASSLAGFRTATSTDTQYF
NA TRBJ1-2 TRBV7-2 CASSSHRRYTF
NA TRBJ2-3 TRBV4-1 CASSQEATSTDTQYF
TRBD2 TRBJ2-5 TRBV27 CASSGTSEETQYF
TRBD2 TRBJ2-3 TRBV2 CASSDGGTSGRLSDTQYF
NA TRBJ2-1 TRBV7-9 CASSFPFGLYNEQFF
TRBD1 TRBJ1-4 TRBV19 CASSTSQGGVGKLFF
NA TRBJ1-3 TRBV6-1 CASSEQAGNTIYF
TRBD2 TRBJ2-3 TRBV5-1 CASSLSGLAGGLSTDTQYF
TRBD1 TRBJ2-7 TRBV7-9 CASSSIQGKGYEQYF
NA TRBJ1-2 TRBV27 CASRGDGLEGYGYTF
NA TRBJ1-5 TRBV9 CASSVLVPRENQPQHF
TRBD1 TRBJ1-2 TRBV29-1 CSVEESGQGPHTF